Listed below are T cell receptor beta chains from one sample, sequenced in a study of CD8 T cells in ankylosing spondylitis. MiXCR was run by TCRdb on the 5' RACE reads, yielding one entry per CDR3 protein. This repertoire shows roughly 39,000 distinct CDR3 sequences, less than 3.5% found once; its top ten account for around 4.5%. The specimen was blood, either unsorted or a sorted T cell fraction (not recorded which). The source is a male donor with ankylosing spondylitis or in good health (not recorded which). CDR3s leave out the opening cysteine and the closing phenylalanine or tryptophan. Fields, in order: V gene, J gene, CDR3 protein.

v_call: TRBV9; j_call: TRBJ2-5; cdr3_aa: ASSVGTSGETQY
v_call: TRBV9; j_call: TRBJ2-3; cdr3_aa: ASSPGSSGNTDTQY
v_call: TRBV9; j_call: TRBJ2-5; cdr3_aa: ASSPGTWGETQY
v_call: TRBV9; j_call: TRBJ1-2; cdr3_aa: ASSEFLDLRGGYT
v_call: TRBV9; j_call: TRBJ1-6; cdr3_aa: ASGGGTGRSSPLH
v_call: TRBV9; j_call: TRBJ2-5; cdr3_aa: ASSVEPMRTGLETQY
v_call: TRBV9; j_call: TRBJ2-1; cdr3_aa: ASSVGTARGNEQF
v_call: TRBV9; j_call: TRBJ2-5; cdr3_aa: ASSGTGRETQY
v_call: TRBV9; j_call: TRBJ2-5; cdr3_aa: ASSRTSGIETQY
v_call: TRBV9; j_call: TRBJ2-7; cdr3_aa: ASSRLAGQGYEQY
v_call: TRBV9; j_call: TRBJ2-5; cdr3_aa: ASSAGDRYYMETQY
v_call: TRBV9; j_call: TRBJ2-7; cdr3_aa: ASSGSGGSYEQY
v_call: TRBV9; j_call: TRBJ2-1; cdr3_aa: ASSALAAGADEQF
v_call: TRBV9; j_call: TRBJ2-5; cdr3_aa: ASSAAPPWRGQETQY